The present TCR beta chain was sequenced within a study of shared clonotypes between healthy human individuals. Study-wide results and limits: A generally larger estimated richness was seen in naive subsets than in memory subsets. Among non-shared clonotypes, generation probabilities were lower than among those shared by all four donors.

The naive CD8 subset, CD45RO-negative cells positively selected for CCR7, excluded terminally differentiated effector memory CD45RA+ cells. The donors, all of them Caucasian adults, lived in Nashville, Tennessee. The CDR3 is 18 residues long. Germline V gene sequence: CDR1 PRHDT, CDR2 FYEKMQ (reference sequence). Trimming at V came to 5 bases and at J to 0 bases, leaving 10 bases not matched to a gene. Remarks on this clone: The antigen remains undetermined.

Sorted-subset replicate PCR reactions were performed with approximately 200 ng DNA, corresponding to some 32,000 T cell genomes. Assay: immunoSEQ multiplex PCR; the TCRdb copy retains only in-frame clones and omits some. The sample has around 2.1 million clones; about 93% are singletons. The sequenced sample was naive CD8+ T cells from PBMCs. The genes are TRBV13 and TRBJ2-3, with 11 bases identical to TRBD2. The TCR was taken from a young man in good health. Some clones in this sample may be carry-over from other donors' samples. CDR3 in amino acids: CASSPLAGGPTSTDTQYF. CDR3 bases: TGTGCCAGCAGCCCCCTAGCGGGAGGCCCTACTAGCACAGATACGCAGTATTTT.